A single sample is the source of the 20 T cell receptor beta chains below, sequenced in a study of T cell repertoires in cytomegalovirus infection. Their antigen targets remain unknown. Via MiXCR, TCRdb re-called the reads, giving one row per CDR3 protein. The sample records about 330,000 distinct CDR3 sequences, roughly 34% being singletons. The source was cultured PBMCs, collected from culture after CMV antigen stimulation. The receptor source for this set is a human donor in good health (CMV status not recorded). Some clones in this sample may be carry-over from other donors' samples.

This clonotype appeared many times. This chain connects TRBV7-2 to TRBJ2-1, with unresolved D. Trimming left V 2 bases short and J 3 bases short, with 14 bases between. Germline V gene data show CDR1 as SGHTA and CDR2 as FQGNSA. The CDR3 runs to 16 residues. The CDR3 region is CASSLRSVDSYNEQFF. In DNA form, the CDR3 reads TGTGCCAGCAGCTTAAGGTCGGTGGATAGCTACAATGAGCAGTTCTTC.

This clonotype was counted only a few times. The genes are TRBV7-2 and TRBJ2-1; 7 bases are shared with TRBD2. J was trimmed by 9 bases and V by 7 bases; bases with no gene match: 9. CDR1 is SGHTA, CDR2 FQGNSA, per germline. The CDR3 covers 13 residues. CDR3 sequence (DNA): TGTGCCAGCAATCTCTGGGCGGGAGCTGAGCAGTTCTTC. This encodes CASNLWAGAEQFF.

This clonotype was counted only a few times. The chain recombines TRBV19 with TRBJ2-6, with D perhaps matching TRBD1 (6 bases). Per the germline V gene, CDR1 is LNHDA and CDR2 is SQIVND (reference sequence). The CDR3 sequence is 16 residues long. Trimming left V 9 bases short and J 0 bases short, with 15 bases between. The CDR3 is CASRDISISGANVLTF. Written as DNA, the CDR3 is TGTGCCAGCCGGGACATTTCTATCTCTGGGGCCAACGTCCTGACTTTC. The full variable domain, with the rest looked up from reference TRBV19 and TRBJ2-6, is DGGITQSPKYLFRKEGQNVTLSCEQNLNHDAMYWYRQDPGQGLRLIYYSQIVNDFQKGDIAEGYSVSREKKESFPLTVTSAQKNPTAFYLCASRDISISGANVLTFGAGSRLTVL.

In its sample, this clonotype was seen a few times. The chain employs TRBV4-2 and TRBJ1-6; a possible D gene is TRBD1 (5 bases). Trimming took off 0 bases at V and 0 bases at J, with 12 bases between the two ends. From germline, CDR1 is LGHNA and CDR2 YNFKEQ. The CDR3 length is 18 residues. CDR3 nucleotide sequence: TGTGCCAGCAGCCAAGAATCAGGGATAAACTCCTATAATTCACCCCTCCACTTT. This translates into CASSQESGINSYNSPLHF.

This clonotype appeared a few times. This chain joins TRBV7-2 and TRBJ2-1; the D gene could be TRBD1 or TRBD2 (5 bases each). CDR3 length equals 13 residues. The germline CDR1 and CDR2 sequences are SGHTA and FQGNSA. V was trimmed by 1 base and J by 12 bases, leaving 13 bases between them. CDR3 coding DNA: TGTGCCAGCAGCTTAGGGGACCTCCTCCTGCAGTTCTTC. This sequence encodes CASSLGDLLLQFF.

The genes are TRBV20-1 and TRBJ1-2; maybe TRBD1 (6 bases). Germline CDR1 is DFQATT and CDR2 is SNEGSKA (reference sequence). Trimming pared 1 base from V and 3 bases from J, leaving 18 bases between. The CDR3 spans 16 residues. The CDR3 loop is CSARVGWGGPYYGYTF. CDR3 bases: TGCAGTGCTAGAGTTGGCTGGGGGGGGCCCTACTATGGCTACACCTTC.

With regard to this clonotype: The DNA is left out, because the CDR3 cannot be placed on it with certainty; the CDR3 is given as TCRdb lists it. The chain has TRBV5-6 and TRBJ1-1; the table's D call of TRBD1 was not tested on the DNA. Counting both end residues, the CDR3 totals 14 amino acids. Germline V lookup: CDR1 SGHDT, CDR2 YYEEEE. CDR3 residues: CASSFRGRGTEAFF.

This rearrangement joins TRBV19 to TRBJ1-4, with unresolved D. Germline lookup yields CDR1 LNHDA and CDR2 SQIVND (reference sequence). CDR3 length equals 16 residues. V lost 4 bases and J 1 base, leaving 13 bases between the germline ends. CDR3 DNA sequence: TGTGCCAGTAGTACAGCTTTCCTGGGAACTAATGAAAAACTGTTTTTT. Translating it yields CASSTAFLGTNEKLFF.

This chain joins TRBV20-1 and TRBJ2-7; D possibly corresponds to TRBD2 (6 bases). V was shortened by 2 bases and J by 5 bases, with 10 bases between the two germline ends. The V gene's germline CDR1 is DFQATT and CDR2 SNEGSKA (reference sequence). This CDR3 is built from 12 residues. DNA of the CDR3: TGCAGTGCTAGACCCGGGACTGACGAGCAGTACTTC. Residues: CSARPGTDEQYF.

A few counts support this clonotype. The chain carries TRBV4-1 and TRBJ2-1, with D perhaps matching TRBD1 (6 bases). CDR3 length equals 15 residues. Germline lookup yields CDR1 MGHRA and CDR2 YSYEKL. The V end was cut by 3 bases, the J end by 5 bases, with 14 bases between. In nucleotides, the CDR3 is TGCGCCAGCAGCCAGGGACACCAACTCGACAATGAGCAGTTCTTC. It translates to CASSQGHQLDNEQFF.

The chain employs TRBV7-6 and TRBJ2-3; no clear D. V lost 4 bases and J lost 5, with 19 bases in between. CDR1 and CDR2 (germline): SGHVS, FNYEAQ. There are 16 residues in the CDR3. CDR3 nucleotide sequence: TGTGCCAGCAGCTCTCCTCGGGTTTCGGAGAGAGATACGCAGTATTTT. It specifies CASSSPRVSERDTQYF.

The V and J genes are TRBV7-2 and TRBJ1-1; TRBD1 might be the D (5 bases). V shed 6 bases and J shed 0 bases, with 11 bases lying between them. Germline loops: CDR1 SGHTA, CDR2 FQGNSA. CDR3 length: 14 residues. The DNA for the CDR3 is TGTGCCAGCAGGGCAGGACACCTGAACACTGAAGCTTTCTTT. As protein: CASRAGHLNTEAFF.

This clonotype has more than one count but fewer than ten. The rearrangement links TRBV6-2 or TRBV6-3 to TRBJ1-2; 8 nucleotides line up with TRBD1. This CDR3 region has 16 residues. The germline V gene encodes CDR1 MNHEY and CDR2 SVGEGT. V gave up 2 bases and J gave up 4 bases; unmatched junction bases: 9. CDR3 DNA sequence: TGTGCCAGCAGTTACGAGAAGGCAGGGGGCAGCTATGGCTACACCTTC. Translation: CASSYEKAGGSYGYTF.

The rearrangement joins TRBV6-6 to TRBJ2-7; no definite D call. Germline values: CDR1 MNHNY, CDR2 SVGAGI (reference sequence). The CDR3 extends over 11 amino acids. The V gene lost 2 bases and the J gene lost 6 bases, with 5 bases spanning the gap. The CDR3 nucleotides are TGTGCCAGCAGTTACGCTTCCGAGCAGTACGTC. It specifies CASSYASEQYV.

The CDR3 DNA sequence: TGTGCCAGCTCACCAAGGTCCGACACCGGGGAGCTGTTTTTT. Amino acids: CASSPRSDTGELFF. V is TRBV18 and J is TRBJ2-2; D unclear. V was cut by 2 bases and J by 3 bases, with 7 bases left in between. Germline V gene lookup returns CDR1 KGHSH and CDR2 LQKENI. This CDR3 is 14 amino acids long.

The chain links TRBV7-9 to TRBJ2-2; D is unclear. Germline CDR1 and CDR2: SEHNR and FQNEAQ (reference sequence). This CDR3 region has 14 residues. The V and J ends lost 2 bases and 4 bases respectively, with 8 bases between them. CDR3 protein: CASSLSAATGELFF. CDR3 nucleotide sequence: TGTGCCAGCAGCTTATCGGCGGCCACCGGGGAGCTGTTTTTT.

This clonotype appeared many times. The chain uses TRBV4-2 and TRBJ1-1; D is possibly TRBD1 (5 bases). The CDR3 has 15 amino acids. Between the trimmed V and J ends, which lost 2 bases and 1 base, there was a span of 11 bases. CDR1 LGHNA and CDR2 YNFKEQ come from the germline V gene. CDR3 DNA: TGTGCCAGCAGCCAATACGACAGCTCGAACACTGAAGCTTTCTTT. It is translated as CASSQYDSSNTEAFF.

This rearrangement joins TRBV28 to TRBJ1-2; TRBD1 is a possible D gene (5 bases). The germline CDR1 and CDR2 sequences are MDHEN and SYDVKM. The CDR3 has 16 amino acids. The germline V and J ends were trimmed by 7 bases and 4 bases, with 22 bases remaining between them. CDR3 sequence reads: CASTKSAGVSSYGYTF. Written as DNA, the CDR3 is TGTGCCAGCACCAAATCGGCGGGGGTGTCTAGCTATGGCTACACCTTC.

V usage is TRBV19 and J usage is TRBJ2-1; 7 nucleotides agree with TRBD2. This CDR3 has 15 amino acids. Germline V gene sequence: CDR1 LNHDA, CDR2 SQIVND (reference sequence). V lost 9 bases, J lost 5 bases, and 13 bases stayed unmatched. The CDR3 sequence: CASLRRASGDNEQFF. The CDR3 DNA follows: TGTGCCAGCCTCAGAAGGGCTAGCGGAGACAATGAGCAGTTCTTC.

This clonotype showed up just a few times. V usage is TRBV4-1 and J usage is TRBJ1-2, with 7 positions matching TRBD1. The CDR3 is 17 residues long. CDR1 and CDR2 (germline): MGHRA, YSYEKL. V lost 1 base and J lost 0; bases outside the gene matches: 8. In DNA form, the CDR3 reads TGCGCCAGCAGCCAAGCTGTTCGCACAGGGGCTAACTATGGCTACACCTTC. It encodes CASSQAVRTGANYGYTF.